Listed below are T cell receptor beta chains from one sample, sequenced in a study of esophageal squamous cell carcinoma under preoperative chemotherapy. TCRdb called the PCR reads again in MiXCR, with one record for every CDR3 protein. The sample has tens of thousands of distinct CDR3 sequences, roughly 48% seen once. This specimen was collected from a patient given preoperative chemotherapy. These TCRs come from a human donor with esophageal squamous cell carcinoma. The donor label of this sample is uncertain. Each CDR3 is given with its conserved first and last residue. D genes are given only for firm matches. Some rows mark clone size as missing; the rest say once, few, many or name a class of expanded clone.

clone_size: many
v_call: TRBV11-2
j_call: TRBJ2-1
d_call: TRBD1
cdr3_aa: CASSLAGRDRVTQFF
cdr3_nt: TGTGCCAGCAGCTTGGCCGGGCGGGACAGGGTGACCCAGTTCTTC

clone_size: NA
v_call: TRBV11-3
j_call: TRBJ2-7
d_call: NA
cdr3_aa: CASSLGQAAGEQYF
cdr3_nt: TGTGCCAGCAGCTTAGGGCAGGCGGCAGGCGAGCAGTACTTC

clone_size: few
v_call: TRBV7-6
j_call: TRBJ2-5
d_call: TRBD2
cdr3_aa: CASTLSGEGETQYF
cdr3_nt: TGTGCCAGCACCCTTAGCGGGGAGGGTGAGACCCAGTACTTC

clone_size: few
v_call: TRBV27
j_call: TRBJ2-2
d_call: NA
cdr3_aa: CASSSTRANTGELFF
cdr3_nt: TGTGCCAGCAGTTCTACTAGGGCGAACACCGGGGAGCTGTTTTTT

clone_size: few
v_call: TRBV6-1
j_call: TRBJ2-7
d_call: NA
cdr3_aa: CASSTQSTVTYEQYF
cdr3_nt: TGTGCCAGCAGCACGCAATCGACAGTTACCTACGAGCAGTACTTC

clone_size: few
v_call: TRBV7-8
j_call: TRBJ2-7
d_call: TRBD2
cdr3_aa: CASSFGGGFYEQYF
cdr3_nt: TGTGCCAGCAGCTTTGGGGGGGGGTTCTACGAGCAGTACTTC

clone_size: NA
v_call: TRBV4-1
j_call: TRBJ2-5
d_call: TRBD1
cdr3_aa: CASSQGGLGGERETQYF
cdr3_nt: TGCGCCAGCAGCCAAGGGGGGTTAGGGGGCGAGCGGGAGACCCAGTACTTC

clone_size: NA
v_call: TRBV7-3
j_call: TRBJ2-2
d_call: TRBD2
cdr3_aa: CASSPLAGDTGELFF
cdr3_nt: TGTGCCAGCAGCCCCCTAGCGGGAGACACCGGGGAGCTGTTTTTT

clone_size: NA
v_call: TRBV6-5
j_call: TRBJ2-1
d_call: TRBD2
cdr3_aa: CASSYFSGREFKQFF
cdr3_nt: TGTGCCAGCAGTTACTTTAGCGGGAGGGAATTTAAGCAGTTCTTC

clone_size: NA
v_call: TRBV7-2
j_call: TRBJ2-1
d_call: NA
cdr3_aa: CASSLVDSSYNEQFF
cdr3_nt: TGTGCCAGCAGCTTAGTGGACAGCTCCTACAATGAGCAGTTCTTC

clone_size: many
v_call: TRBV27
j_call: TRBJ2-7
d_call: TRBD2
cdr3_aa: CASSLRGLATSEQYF
cdr3_nt: TGTGCCAGCAGTTTAAGAGGACTAGCGACCTCCGAGCAGTACTTC

clone_size: NA
v_call: TRBV7-3
j_call: TRBJ2-5
d_call: TRBD2
cdr3_aa: CASSVGPGGGVKETQYF
cdr3_nt: TGTGCCAGCAGCGTGGGGCCCGGGGGAGGGGTCAAAGAGACCCAGTACTTC

clone_size: NA
v_call: TRBV11-3
j_call: TRBJ1-2
d_call: TRBD1
cdr3_aa: CASSLARTGGGYTF
cdr3_nt: TGTGCCAGCAGCTTAGCTCGGACAGGGGGCGGCTACACCTTC

clone_size: many
v_call: TRBV7-2
j_call: TRBJ1-6
d_call: TRBD1
cdr3_aa: CASSTGTGLNSPLHF
cdr3_nt: TGTGCCAGCAGCACCGGGACAGGTCTAAATTCACCCCTCCACTTT

clone_size: many
v_call: TRBV6-5
j_call: TRBJ2-2
d_call: TRBD2
cdr3_aa: CASTKTHGLAGGPPGELFF
cdr3_nt: TGTGCCAGCACCAAAACTCACGGACTAGCGGGAGGGCCCCCCGGGGAGCTGTTTTTT

clone_size: NA
v_call: TRBV6-1
j_call: TRBJ1-1
d_call: NA
cdr3_aa: CASTPRDGPRSTEAFF
cdr3_nt: TGTGCCAGCACCCCCCGGGATGGACCTAGGAGCACTGAAGCTTTCTTT

clone_size: NA
v_call: TRBV12-3/TRBV12-4
j_call: TRBJ1-3
d_call: NA
cdr3_aa: CASSFRPDGNTIYF
cdr3_nt: TGTGCCAGCAGTTTTCGGCCTGATGGAAACACCATATATTTT

clone_size: many
v_call: TRBV5-6
j_call: TRBJ2-1
d_call: NA
cdr3_aa: CASSISGVLYNEQFF
cdr3_nt: TGTGCCAGCAGCATCTCGGGAGTCCTTTACAATGAGCAGTTCTTC

clone_size: NA
v_call: TRBV6-1
j_call: TRBJ2-2
d_call: TRBD1
cdr3_aa: CASSDPPGVGTETQFF
cdr3_nt: TGTGCCAGCAGTGACCCGCCAGGGGTGGGGACAGAGACGCAGTTTTTT

clone_size: few
v_call: TRBV18
j_call: TRBJ2-1
d_call: NA
cdr3_aa: CASSPVTLHNEQFF
cdr3_nt: TGTGCCAGCTCACCCGTGACACTTCACAATGAGCAGTTCTTC

clone_size: large
v_call: TRBV7-2
j_call: TRBJ2-3
d_call: TRBD2
cdr3_aa: CASSPRAGGWGADTQYF
cdr3_nt: TGTGCCAGCAGCCCCCGAGCGGGAGGATGGGGGGCAGATACGCAGTATTTT

clone_size: NA
v_call: TRBV7-4
j_call: TRBJ2-2
d_call: NA
cdr3_aa: CASSRQAVSTGTLYF
cdr3_nt: TGTGCCAGCAGCCGGCAGGCTGTGAGCACAGGGACGCTGTATTTT

clone_size: medium-sized
v_call: TRBV7-2
j_call: TRBJ2-3
d_call: TRBD2
cdr3_aa: CASSFVGLAGESGTDTQYF
cdr3_nt: TGTGCCAGCAGCTTTGTGGGACTAGCGGGAGAATCTGGGACAGATACGCAGTATTTT

clone_size: large
v_call: TRBV7-2
j_call: TRBJ2-2
d_call: TRBD2
cdr3_aa: CASSPSGVLAGELFF
cdr3_nt: TGTGCCAGCAGCCCTAGCGGGGTCCTAGCCGGGGAGCTGTTTTTT

clone_size: NA
v_call: TRBV11-3
j_call: TRBJ2-3
d_call: NA
cdr3_aa: CAGRGGSGPETQYF
cdr3_nt: TGTGCGGGCCGCGGAGGTAGCGGCCCAGAGACCCAGTATTTT

clone_size: once
v_call: TRBV6-1
j_call: TRBJ2-5
d_call: NA
cdr3_aa: CASSEGYEEETQYF
cdr3_nt: TGTGCCAGCAGTGAAGGTTACGAGGAAGAGACCCAGTACTTC

clone_size: NA
v_call: TRBV11-3
j_call: TRBJ2-5
d_call: NA
cdr3_aa: CASSGRGREETQYF
cdr3_nt: TGTGCCAGCAGCGGCAGGGGGCGGGAGGAGACCCAGTACTTC

clone_size: NA
v_call: TRBV7-6
j_call: TRBJ2-7
d_call: TRBD2
cdr3_aa: CASSFYGGSSYEQYF
cdr3_nt: TGTGCCAGCAGCTTTTACGGGGGGAGCTCCTACGAGCAGTACTTC

clone_size: NA
v_call: TRBV10-2
j_call: TRBJ2-7
d_call: NA
cdr3_aa: CASYEGYNEQYF
cdr3_nt: TGCGCCAGCTACGAGGGGTACAATGAGCAGTACTTC